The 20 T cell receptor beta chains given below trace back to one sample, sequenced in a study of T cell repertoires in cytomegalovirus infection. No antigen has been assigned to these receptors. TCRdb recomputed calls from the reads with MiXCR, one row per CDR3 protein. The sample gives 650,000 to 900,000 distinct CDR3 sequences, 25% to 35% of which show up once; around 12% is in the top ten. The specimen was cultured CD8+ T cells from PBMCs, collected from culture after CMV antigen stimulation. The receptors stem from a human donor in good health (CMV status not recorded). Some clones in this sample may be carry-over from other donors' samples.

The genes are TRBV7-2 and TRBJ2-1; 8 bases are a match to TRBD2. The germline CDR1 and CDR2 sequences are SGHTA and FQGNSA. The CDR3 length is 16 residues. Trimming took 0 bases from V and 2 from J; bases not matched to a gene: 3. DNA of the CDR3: TGTGCCAGCAGCTTAGCTAGCGGGGTAACCTACAATGAGCAGTTCTTC. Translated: CASSLASGVTYNEQFF.

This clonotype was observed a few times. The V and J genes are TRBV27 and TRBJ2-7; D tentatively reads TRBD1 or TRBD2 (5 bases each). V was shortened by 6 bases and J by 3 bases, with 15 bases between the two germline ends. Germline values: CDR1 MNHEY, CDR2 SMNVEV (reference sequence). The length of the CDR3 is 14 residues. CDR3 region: CASSPGTNYYEQYF. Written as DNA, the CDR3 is TGTGCCAGCAGCCCCGGGACCAACTACTACGAGCAGTACTTC.

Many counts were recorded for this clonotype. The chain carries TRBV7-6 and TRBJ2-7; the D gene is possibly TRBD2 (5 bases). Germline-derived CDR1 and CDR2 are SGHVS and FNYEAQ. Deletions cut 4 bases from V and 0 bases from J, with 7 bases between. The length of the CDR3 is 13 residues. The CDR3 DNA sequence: TGTGCCAGCAGCTCCCGGGACTCCTACGAGCAGTACTTC. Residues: CASSSRDSYEQYF.

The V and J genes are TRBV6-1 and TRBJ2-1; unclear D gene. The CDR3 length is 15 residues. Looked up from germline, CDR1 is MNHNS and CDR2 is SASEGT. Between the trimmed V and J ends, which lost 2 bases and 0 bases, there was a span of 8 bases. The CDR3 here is CASSEITSSYNEQFF. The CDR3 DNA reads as TGTGCCAGCAGTGAAATTACGAGCTCCTACAATGAGCAGTTCTTC.

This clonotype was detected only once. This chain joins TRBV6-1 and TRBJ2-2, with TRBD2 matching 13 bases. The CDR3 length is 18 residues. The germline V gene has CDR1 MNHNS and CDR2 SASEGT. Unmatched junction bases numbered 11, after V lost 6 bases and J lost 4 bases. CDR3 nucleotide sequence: TGTGCCAGCAGCCAGACTAGCGGGGGGCTAGGCGGCACCGGGGAGCTGTTTTTT. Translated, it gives CASSQTSGGLGGTGELFF.

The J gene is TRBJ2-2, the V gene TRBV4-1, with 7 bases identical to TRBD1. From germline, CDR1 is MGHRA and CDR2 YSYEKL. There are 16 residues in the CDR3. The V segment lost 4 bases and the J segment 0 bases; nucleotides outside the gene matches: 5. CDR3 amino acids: CASSRGQETNTGELFF. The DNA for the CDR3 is TGCGCCAGCAGCCGTGGACAGGAAACGAACACCGGGGAGCTGTTTTTT.

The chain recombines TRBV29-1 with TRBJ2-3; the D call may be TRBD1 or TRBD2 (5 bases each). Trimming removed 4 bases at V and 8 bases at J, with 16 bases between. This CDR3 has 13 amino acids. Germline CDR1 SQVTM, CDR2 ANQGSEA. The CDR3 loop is CSVVFEGSGTQYF. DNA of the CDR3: TGCAGCGTTGTTTTTGAGGGGTCCGGTACGCAGTATTTT.

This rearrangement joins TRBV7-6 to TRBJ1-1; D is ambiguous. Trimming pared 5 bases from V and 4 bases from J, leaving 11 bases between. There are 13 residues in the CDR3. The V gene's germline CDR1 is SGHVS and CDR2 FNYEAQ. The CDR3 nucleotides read TGTGCCAGCAGCGGCTCGATGAGCACTGAAGCTTTCTTT. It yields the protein CASSGSMSTEAFF.

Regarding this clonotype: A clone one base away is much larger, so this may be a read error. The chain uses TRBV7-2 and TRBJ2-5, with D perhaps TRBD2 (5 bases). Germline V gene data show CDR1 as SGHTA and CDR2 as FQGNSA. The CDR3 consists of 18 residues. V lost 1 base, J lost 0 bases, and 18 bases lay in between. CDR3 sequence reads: CTSSLGLYLTSYQETQYF. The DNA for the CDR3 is TGTACCAGCAGCTTAGGACTCTACCTTACTAGTTACCAAGAGACCCAGTACTTC.

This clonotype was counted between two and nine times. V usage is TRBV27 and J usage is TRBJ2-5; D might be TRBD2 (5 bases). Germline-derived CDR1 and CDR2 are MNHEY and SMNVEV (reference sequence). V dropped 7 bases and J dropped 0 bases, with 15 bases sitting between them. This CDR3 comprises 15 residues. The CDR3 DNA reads TGTGCCAGCACTCCCGCGGCAGCGGACCAAGAGACCCAGTACTTC. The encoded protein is CASTPAAADQETQYF.

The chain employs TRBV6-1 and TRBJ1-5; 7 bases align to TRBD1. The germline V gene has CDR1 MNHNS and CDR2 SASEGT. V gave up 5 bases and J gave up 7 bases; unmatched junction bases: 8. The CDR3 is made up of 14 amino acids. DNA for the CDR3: TGTGCCAGCAGTTCCTACAGGGGCCAACAGCCCCAGCATTTT. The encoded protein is CASSSYRGQQPQHF.

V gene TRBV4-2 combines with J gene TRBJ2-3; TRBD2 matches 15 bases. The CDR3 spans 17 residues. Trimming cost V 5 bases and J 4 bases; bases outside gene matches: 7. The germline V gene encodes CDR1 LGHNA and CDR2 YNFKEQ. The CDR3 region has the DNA TGTGCCAGCAGCTCCTGGACTAGCGGGGGGGAGGCAGATACGCAGTATTTT. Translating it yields CASSSWTSGGEADTQYF.

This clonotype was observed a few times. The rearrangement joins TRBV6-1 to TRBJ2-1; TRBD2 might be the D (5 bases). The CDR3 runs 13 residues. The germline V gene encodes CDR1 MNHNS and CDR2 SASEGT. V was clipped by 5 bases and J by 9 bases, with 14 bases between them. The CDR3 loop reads CASSPGSWGEQFF. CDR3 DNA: TGTGCCAGCAGTCCGGGATCCTGGGGTGAGCAGTTCTTC.

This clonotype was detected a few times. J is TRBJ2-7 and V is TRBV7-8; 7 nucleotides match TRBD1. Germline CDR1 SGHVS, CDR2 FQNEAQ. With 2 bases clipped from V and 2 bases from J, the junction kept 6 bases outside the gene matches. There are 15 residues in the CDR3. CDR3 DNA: TGTGCCAGCAGCTTAACCTGGGACAGCGCCTACGAGCAGTACTTC. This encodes CASSLTWDSAYEQYF.

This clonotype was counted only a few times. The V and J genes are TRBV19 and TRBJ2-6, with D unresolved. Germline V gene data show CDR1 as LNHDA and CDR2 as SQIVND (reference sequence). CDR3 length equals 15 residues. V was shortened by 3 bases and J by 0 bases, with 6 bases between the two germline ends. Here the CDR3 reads CASSILSSGANVLTF. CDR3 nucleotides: TGTGCCAGTAGTATCCTCTCCTCTGGGGCCAACGTCCTGACTTTC.

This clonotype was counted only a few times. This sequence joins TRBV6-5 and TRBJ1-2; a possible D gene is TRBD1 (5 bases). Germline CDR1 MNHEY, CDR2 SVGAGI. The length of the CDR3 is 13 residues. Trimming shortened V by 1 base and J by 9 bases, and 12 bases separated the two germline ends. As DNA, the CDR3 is TGTGCCAGCAGTTACTTAACGACAGACCGCTACACCTTC. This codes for CASSYLTTDRYTF.

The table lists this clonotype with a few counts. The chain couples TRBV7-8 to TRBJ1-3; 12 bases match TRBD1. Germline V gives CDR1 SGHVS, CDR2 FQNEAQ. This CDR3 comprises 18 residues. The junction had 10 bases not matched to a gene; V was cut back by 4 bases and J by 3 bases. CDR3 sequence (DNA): TGTGCCAGCAGCTCCATCCCGGGACAGGGGGCCGATGGAAACACCATATATTTT. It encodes CASSSIPGQGADGNTIYF. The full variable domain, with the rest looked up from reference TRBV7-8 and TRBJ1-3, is GAGVSQSPRYKVAKRGQDVALRCDPISGHVSLFWYQQALGQGPEFLTYFQNEAQLDKSGLPSDRFFAERPEGSVSTLKIQRTQQEDSAVYLCASSSIPGQGADGNTIYFGEGSWLTVV.

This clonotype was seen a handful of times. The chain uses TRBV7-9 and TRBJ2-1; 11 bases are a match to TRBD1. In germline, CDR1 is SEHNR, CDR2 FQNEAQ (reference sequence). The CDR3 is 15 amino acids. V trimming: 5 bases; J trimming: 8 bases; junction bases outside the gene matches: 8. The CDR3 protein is CASSAPGQGGHEQFF. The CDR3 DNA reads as TGTGCCAGCAGCGCCCCGGGACAGGGGGGCCATGAGCAGTTCTTC.

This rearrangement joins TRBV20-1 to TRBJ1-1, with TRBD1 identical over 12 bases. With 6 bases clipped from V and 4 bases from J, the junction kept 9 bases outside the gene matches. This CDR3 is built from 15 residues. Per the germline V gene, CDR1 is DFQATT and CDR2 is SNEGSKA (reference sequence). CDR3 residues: CSARDRGLGVTEAFF. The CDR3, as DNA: TGCAGTGCCAGGGACAGGGGGCTGGGCGTCACTGAAGCTTTCTTT.

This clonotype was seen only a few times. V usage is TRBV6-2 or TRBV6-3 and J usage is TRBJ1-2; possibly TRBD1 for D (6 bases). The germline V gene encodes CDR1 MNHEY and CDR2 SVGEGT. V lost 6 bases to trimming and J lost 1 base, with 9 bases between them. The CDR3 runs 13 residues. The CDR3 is CASRDSFNYGYTF. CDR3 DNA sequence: TGTGCCAGCAGGGACAGCTTTAACTATGGCTACACCTTC.